The clone carrying this T cell receptor (beta chain) was recorded once. Its specificity is unknown. The sample originates from a study of T cell responses to AZD1222 COVID-19 vaccine. Study-wide points: Scientists sampled the repertoires only once the peak T cell response had passed. Spike-specific TCR depth and breadth grew after two AZD1222 doses. Seropositivity was recorded at baseline in only six AZD1222 recipients.

The table came from immunoSEQ multiplex PCR; TCRdb's copy has only in-frame clones and leaves some out. Seen here are 60,000 to 75,000 clones, 75% to 85% observed once, and the top ten hold roughly 20%. The CDR3 sequence is 20 residues long. Germline-derived CDR1 and CDR2 are LNHDA and SQIVND (reference sequence). J gave up 2 bases and V 3 bases, and 12 bases lay outside the gene matches. Here the sequenced sample was peripheral blood, taken on day 0 of AZD1222 vaccination. The rearrangement links TRBV19 to TRBJ2-6, with 11 positions matching TRBD1. This clonotype originated in an adult in good health. CDR3 sequence: CASSMVYGTGGRTGANVLTF. CDR3 DNA: TGTGCCAGTAGTATGGTTTATGGGACAGGGGGTCGGACTGGGGCCAACGTCCTGACTTTC.